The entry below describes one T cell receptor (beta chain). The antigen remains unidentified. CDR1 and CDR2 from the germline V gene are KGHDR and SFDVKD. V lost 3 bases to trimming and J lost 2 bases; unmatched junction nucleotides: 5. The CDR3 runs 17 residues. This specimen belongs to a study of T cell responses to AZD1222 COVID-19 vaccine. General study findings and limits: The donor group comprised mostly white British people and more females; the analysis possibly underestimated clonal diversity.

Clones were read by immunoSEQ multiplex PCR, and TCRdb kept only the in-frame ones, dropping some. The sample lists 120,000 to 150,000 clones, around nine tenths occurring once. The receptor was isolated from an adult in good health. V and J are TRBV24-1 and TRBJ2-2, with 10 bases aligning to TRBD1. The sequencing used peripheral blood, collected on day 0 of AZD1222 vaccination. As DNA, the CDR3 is TGTGCCACCAGTGATGACAGGGGGCGCGGTAACACCGGGGAGCTGTTTTTT. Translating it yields CATSDDRGRGNTGELFF.